Sequencing of this T cell receptor (beta chain) was carried out in a study of tumor-infiltrating lymphocytes in localized non-small cell lung cancer. Across the study: Each patient gave resected tumor and non-adjacent uninvolved lung tissue.

The CDR3 is made up of 15 amino acids. The germline V and J ends were trimmed by 1 base and 8 bases, with 17 bases remaining between them. In germline, CDR1 is SNHLY, CDR2 FYNNEI. The protocol was immunoSEQ multiplex PCR, while the TCRdb copy is restricted to in-frame clones and leaves out a portion. The sample gives around 16,000 clones, 65% to 75% of which show up once; about 6% is in the top ten. The chain joins TRBV2 to TRBJ1-2; D is possibly TRBD1 (6 bases). The TCR comes from a human donor with non-small cell lung cancer. The sequencing sample was made of lung tumor tissue. CDR3 region: CASSEVEGVFLGYTF. In DNA, the CDR3 is TGTGCCAGCAGTGAAGTGGAGGGGGTCTTTTTGGGCTACACCTTC.